The 22 T cell receptor beta chains listed next were all sequenced from one sample in a study of molecular identifiers for immune sequencing clone quantification. Each CDR3 protein is one row after TCRdb ran MiXCR on the PCR reads. The sample consists of hundreds of thousands of distinct CDR3 sequences, nearly 20% of them appearing once. Sequencing was carried out using naive CD8+ T cells from blood, with Jurkat cell RNA spiked in. Subset indicated: FACS-sorted CD8+CD4-CCR7+CD45RA+ naive T cells. These receptors came from a human donor in good health. Some libraries in this study had Jurkat cell RNA spiked in.

This clonotype came up many times. The chain links TRBV6-5 to TRBJ2-5; tentatively, D is TRBD2 (6 bases). V was pared by 5 bases and J by 7 bases, with 14 bases between. The germline gives CDR1 MNHEY, CDR2 SVGAGI. CDR3 size: 13 residues. The CDR3 nucleotides are TGTGCCAGCAGTCAAGGACCGGAGGGGACCCAGTACTTC. It translates to CASSQGPEGTQYF.

This clonotype was seen a handful of times. V gene TRBV9 combines with J gene TRBJ2-5; TRBD2 matches 11 bases. The germline V gene encodes CDR1 SGDLS and CDR2 YYNGEE. The CDR3 has 18 residues. V lost 0 bases, J lost 0 bases, and 7 bases stayed unmatched. The CDR3: CASSVEGLADSNQETQYF. The CDR3 DNA sequence: TGTGCCAGCAGCGTAGAGGGACTAGCGGATTCCAACCAAGAGACCCAGTACTTC.

This clonotype showed up many times. The CDR3, as DNA: TGCGCCAGCAGCCAAGTCCAGGCCTCCTACGAGCAGTACTTC. As protein: CASSQVQASYEQYF. This chain links TRBV4-1 with TRBJ2-7; D gene unclear. Per the germline V gene, CDR1 is MGHRA and CDR2 is YSYEKL. V was trimmed by 1 base and J by 0 bases, leaving 7 bases between them. CDR3 size: 14 residues.

Worth noting for this clonotype: A much larger clone differs from this one at a single base, so this may be a read error. The rearrangement links TRBV28 to TRBJ2-7, with D perhaps given as TRBD1 or TRBD2 (5 bases each). Germline V gene data show CDR1 as MDHEN and CDR2 as SYDVKM. The length of the CDR3 is 14 residues. This CDR3 is CAISFSGADYEQYF. CDR3 coding DNA: TGTGCCATCAGTTTTTCCGGGGCGGACTACGAGCAGTACTTC.

This clonotype was observed a few times. V usage is TRBV4-3 and J usage is TRBJ1-5; no reliable D call. CDR3 size: 15 residues. CDR1 and CDR2 (germline): LGHNA, YSLEER. Between the trimmed V and J ends, which lost 0 bases and 4 bases, there was a span of 10 bases. This CDR3 is CASSQDFFGNQPQHF. CDR3 in DNA: TGCGCCAGCAGCCAAGATTTCTTTGGTAATCAGCCCCAGCATTTT.

A few counts support this clonotype. V gene TRBV5-1 combines with J gene TRBJ1-4; the match to TRBD1 covers 10 bases. The germline V gene has CDR1 SGHRS and CDR2 YFSETQ. The CDR3 consists of 15 residues. V was pared by 0 bases and J by 8 bases, with 4 bases of the junction left unmatched. The CDR3, as DNA: TGCGCCAGCAGCTTGGTCGGGACAGGGGACGAAAAACTGTTTTTT. It translates to CASSLVGTGDEKLFF.

This clonotype was observed many times. The chain is built from TRBV7-9 and TRBJ2-7, with TRBD2 identical over 9 bases. Looked up from germline, CDR1 is SEHNR and CDR2 is FQNEAQ (reference sequence). Unmatched junction bases numbered 5, after V lost 4 bases and J lost 1 base. This CDR3 is built from 15 residues. CDR3: CASSSGLAKSYEQYF. CDR3 bases: TGTGCCAGCAGCTCCGGACTAGCGAAGTCCTACGAGCAGTACTTC.

This clonotype was observed at least ten times. The chain joins TRBV6-6 to TRBJ2-7; 8 bases are shared with TRBD1. Looked up from germline, CDR1 is MNHNY and CDR2 is SVGAGI (reference sequence). The V and J ends lost 7 bases and 6 bases, in that order; junction bases with no gene match: 14. The CDR3 runs 15 residues. CDR3 bases: TGTGCCAGCAAACAGAGGACAGGGTCTGTAGGCGAGCAGTACTTC. Residues: CASKQRTGSVGEQYF.

This clonotype appeared many times. This chain uses TRBV29-1 with TRBJ2-3; perhaps TRBD2 as D (5 bases). The CDR3 consists of 13 residues. V dropped 3 bases and J dropped 4 bases, with 11 bases sitting between them. Looked up from germline, CDR1 is SQVTM and CDR2 is ANQGSEA. CDR3 sequence: CSVDGVWADTQYF. The CDR3 DNA is TGCAGCGTTGACGGGGTTTGGGCAGATACGCAGTATTTT.

About this clonotype itself: This may arise from a read error, as a much more abundant clone is one base away. The J gene is TRBJ1-1, the V gene TRBV19, with 12 bases identical to TRBD1. Germline trimming cut 11 bases from V and 3 bases from J; bases unmatched to any gene: 10. The CDR3 sequence is 15 residues long. The germline V gene has CDR1 LNHDA and CDR2 SQIVND (reference sequence). The CDR3 is CAGETGQGAYTEAFF. The CDR3 nucleotides read TGTGCCGGTGAAACGGGACAGGGGGCTTACACTGAAGCTTTCTTT.

This clonotype was seen many times. The chain joins TRBV5-6 to TRBJ2-7; D gene uncertain. With 0 bases removed from V and 3 bases from J, the gap between germline ends came to 10 bases. CDR1 and CDR2 from the germline V gene are SGHDT and YYEEEE. This CDR3 has 14 residues. The CDR3 protein is CASSLAWSHYEQYF. Here the CDR3 DNA reads TGTGCCAGCAGCTTGGCTTGGAGCCACTACGAGCAGTACTTC.

This clonotype was counted ten times or more. DNA of the CDR3: TGTGCCAGCAGCGACGGACAAAATCAAGAGACCCAGTACTTC. Amino acids: CASSDGQNQETQYF. The rearrangement uses TRBV9 and TRBJ2-5; possibly TRBD1 for D (5 bases). CDR3 length: 14 residues. In germline, CDR1 is SGDLS, CDR2 YYNGEE. V dropped 3 bases and J dropped 2 bases, with 11 bases sitting between them.

This clonotype has ten or more counts. V is TRBV4-3 and J is TRBJ2-3; 8 nucleotides line up with TRBD2. V shed 1 base and J 5 bases; nucleotides not matched to a gene: 11. The CDR3 sequence is 17 residues long. CDR1 is LGHNA and CDR2 is YSLEER in the germline V gene. The chain's CDR3 is CASSQARFGRAKDTQYF. CDR3 sequence (DNA): TGCGCCAGCAGCCAAGCTCGCTTCGGGAGGGCCAAAGATACGCAGTATTTT.

This clonotype was counted ten times or more. The V call is TRBV11-2, the J call TRBJ2-1; 8 nucleotides align to TRBD2. The CDR3 covers 15 residues. Looked up from germline, CDR1 is SGHAT and CDR2 is FQNNGV. J lost 9 bases, V lost 1 base, and 8 bases had no gene match. CDR3 loop: CASSLGVAGSPEQFF. Written as DNA, the CDR3 is TGTGCCAGCAGCTTAGGGGTAGCGGGGTCTCCTGAGCAGTTCTTC.

This clonotype was seen only a few times. The CDR3 protein is CASSPILTGGANSPLHF. CDR3 bases: TGCGCCAGCAGCCCAATTTTAACAGGGGGCGCAAATTCACCCCTCCACTTT. The V gene is TRBV4-3, the J gene TRBJ1-6, with 9 bases aligning to TRBD1. Unmatched junction bases numbered 11, after V lost 4 bases and J lost 7 bases. CDR1 and CDR2 (germline): LGHNA, YSLEER. There are 17 residues in the CDR3.

This clonotype was found a few times. The chain combines TRBV19 with TRBJ1-2; D possibly corresponds to TRBD1 (6 bases). The CDR3 is 15 amino acids. Trimming removed 3 bases from V and 8 bases from J, with 19 bases in between. Germline CDR1 is LNHDA and CDR2 is SQIVND (reference sequence). The CDR3: CASSITTGSIYGYTF. The CDR3 DNA reads TGTGCCAGTAGTATCACGACAGGATCGATCTACGGCTACACCTTC.

As concerns this clonotype: A much larger clone differs from this one at a single base, so this may be a read error. The rearrangement links TRBV5-4 to TRBJ1-1; tentatively, D is TRBD1 (6 bases). The CDR3 sequence is 14 residues long. Germline V lookup: CDR1 SGHNT, CDR2 YYREEE (reference sequence). The CDR3 nucleotides are TGTGTCAGCAGCTTTGGTAGGGGGGGCACTGAAGCTTTCTTT. Its translation: CVSSFGRGGTEAFF.

This clonotype was counted at least ten times. The CDR3 loop is CASDNRDRSSGANVLTF. The CDR3 DNA reads as TGTGCTAGTGACAACCGGGACAGGAGCTCTGGGGCCAACGTCCTGACTTTC. The rearrangement links TRBV12-5 to TRBJ2-6, with TRBD1 identical over 8 bases. This CDR3 comprises 17 residues. Germline V gene data show CDR1 as LGHNT and CDR2 as FRNRAP. With 7 bases clipped from V and 0 bases from J, the junction kept 8 bases outside the gene matches.

V and J are TRBV4-1 and TRBJ2-1; D ambiguous. V lost 1 base and J lost 2, with 12 bases in between. CDR1 is MGHRA, CDR2 YSYEKL, per germline. The CDR3 is 16 amino acids. CDR3 amino acids: CASSQGWLSPYNEQFF. The CDR3 DNA sequence: TGCGCCAGCAGCCAAGGATGGTTATCCCCCTACAATGAGCAGTTCTTC.

This clonotype was found a few times. This chain uses TRBV19 with TRBJ2-1, with 9 bases aligning to TRBD2. The CDR3 is 15 amino acids. The J segment lost 6 bases and the V segment lost 3 bases, leaving 6 bases of the junction unmatched. Germline loops: CDR1 LNHDA, CDR2 SQIVND (reference sequence). CDR3 loop: CASSIKIAGVNEQFF. DNA of the CDR3: TGTGCCAGTAGTATCAAGATAGCGGGAGTCAATGAGCAGTTCTTC. The whole variable domain, remainder taken from reference TRBV19 and TRBJ2-1, is DGGITQSPKYLFRKEGQNVTLSCEQNLNHDAMYWYRQDPGQGLRLIYYSQIVNDFQKGDIAEGYSVSREKKESFPLTVTSAQKNPTAFYLCASSIKIAGVNEQFFGPGTRLTVL.

As regards this clonotype: Because it lacks the conserved phenylalanine or tryptophan at the end, this CDR3 is likely a read error. The chain has TRBV12-3 or TRBV12-4 and TRBJ1-5, with 7 bases matching TRBD1. Trimming cost V 6 bases and J 4 bases; bases outside gene matches: 3. The CDR3 loop spans 13 amino acids. For the CDR3, the DNA is TGTGCCAGCAGAGGGACAGTTAATCAGCCCCAGCATTCT. Translation gives CASRGTVNQPQHS.

This clonotype has a count of ten or more. This chain uses TRBV20-1 with TRBJ1-1; no clear D gene. Trimming shortened V by 2 bases and J by 9 bases, and 13 bases separated the two germline ends. Germline V gives CDR1 DFQATT, CDR2 SNEGSKA (reference sequence). This CDR3 has 12 residues. The CDR3: CSARTLQFQAFF. The DNA of the CDR3 is TGCAGTGCTAGAACTCTACAGTTCCAAGCTTTCTTT.